A single sample gave rise to the 18 T cell receptor beta chains below, sequenced in a study of blood T cell repertoires in COVID-19. Only in-frame clones appear in the TCRdb table, and some are missing; sequencing was by immunoSEQ multiplex PCR. The sample has over 300,000 clones, around 92% seen once. Sample: peripheral blood. The receptors were sampled from a man between 18 and 35 years old who had recovered from COVID-19.

The V gene is TRBV4-3, the J gene TRBJ1-4; D possibly corresponds to TRBD1 (5 bases). The CDR3 runs 16 residues. Trimming stripped 1 base from V and 1 base from J, with 10 bases between. CDR1 is LGHNA and CDR2 is YSLEER in the germline V gene. DNA of the CDR3: TGCGCCAGCAGCCAAGTCGCAGGGCGAACTAATGAAAAACTGTTTTTT. As protein: CASSQVAGRTNEKLFF.

V gene TRBV12-5 combines with J gene TRBJ2-3; no reliable D call. This CDR3 has 12 residues. V was cut by 7 bases and J by 3 bases, with 8 bases left in between. CDR1 is LGHNT, CDR2 FRNRAP, per germline. The CDR3, as DNA: TGTGCTAGTGCACTTAGTACAGATACGCAGTATTTT. This gives the protein CASALSTDTQYF.

The chain recombines TRBV25-1 with TRBJ2-3; the match to TRBD2 covers 10 bases. V lost 3 bases, J lost 0 bases, and 6 bases stayed unmatched. The CDR3 totals 17 residues. Germline CDR1 reads MGHDK; CDR2 reads SYGVNS. The CDR3 region has the DNA TGTGCCAGCAGTGATATTAGCGGGGGGTCTAGCACAGATACGCAGTATTTT. Its protein product is CASSDISGGSSTDTQYF. Full variable domain (rest looked up from reference TRBV25-1 and TRBJ2-3): EADIYQTPRYLVIGTGKKITLECSQTMGHDKMYWYQQDPGMELHLIHYSYGVNSTEKGDLSSESTVSRIRTEHFPLTLESARPSHTSQYLCASSDISGGSSTDTQYFGPGTRLTVL.

V usage is TRBV3-1 (or the pseudogene TRBV3-2) and J usage is TRBJ1-1; D may be TRBD1 (6 bases). The germline V and J ends were trimmed by 4 bases and 7 bases, with 10 bases remaining between them. Per germline, CDR1 LGHDT and CDR2 YNNKEL (reference sequence). This CDR3 is 12 amino acids long. CDR3 sequence: CASSPQGNEAFF. For the CDR3, the DNA is TGTGCCAGCAGCCCACAGGGAAATGAAGCTTTCTTT.

V gene TRBV2 combines with J gene TRBJ2-2; unclear D gene. Germline CDR1 and CDR2: SNHLY and FYNNEI. This CDR3 is 17 amino acids long. V was cut by 6 bases and J by 0 bases, with 17 bases left in between. The CDR3, as DNA: TGTGCCAGCAGCGTTACCCGGTCGCAGGCGAACACCGGGGAGCTGTTTTTT. Translating it yields CASSVTRSQANTGELFF.

The gene calls are TRBV27 and TRBJ1-5; 8 positions match TRBD1. The junction had 4 bases not matched to a gene; V was cut back by 5 bases and J by 7 bases. This CDR3 is built from 13 residues. The germline gives CDR1 MNHEY, CDR2 SMNVEV (reference sequence). The CDR3 loop reads CASSPNRGQPQHF. DNA for the CDR3: TGTGCCAGCAGTCCTAACAGGGGGCAGCCCCAGCATTTT.

The rearrangement links TRBV12-3 or TRBV12-4 to TRBJ1-2, with D perhaps TRBD1 (5 bases). V was shortened by 3 bases and J by 4 bases, with 9 bases between the two germline ends. The CDR3 covers 13 residues. CDR3 in DNA: TGTGCCAGCAGTTTGGACATCATCTATGGCTACACCTTC. It translates to CASSLDIIYGYTF.

V usage is TRBV18 and J usage is TRBJ1-2, with 9 bases lining up with TRBD1. From germline, CDR1 is KGHSH and CDR2 LQKENI. After removal of 2 bases from V and 0 bases from J, the junction contained 4 bases not matched to a gene. This CDR3 has 16 amino acids. In DNA, the CDR3 is TGTGCCAGCTCACCAGGTGGGGACAGGGCTAACTATGGCTACACCTTC. Protein sequence: CASSPGGDRANYGYTF.

The rearrangement uses TRBV2 and TRBJ2-1; TRBD2 might be the D (6 bases). The germline V gene has CDR1 SNHLY and CDR2 FYNNEI. This CDR3 contains 14 residues. V was cut by 5 bases and J by 4 bases, with 12 bases left in between. The CDR3 loop reads CASSTPGAYNEQFF. Here the CDR3 DNA reads TGTGCCAGCAGTACTCCGGGAGCATACAATGAGCAGTTCTTC.

This sequence joins TRBV7-3 and TRBJ2-2, with 9 bases fitting TRBD1. From germline, CDR1 is SGHTA and CDR2 FQGTGA. V lost 4 bases and J lost 4; bases outside the gene matches: 10. This CDR3 has 17 residues. The CDR3 DNA reads as TGTGCCAGCAGCTCCCTGACAGGGGGGTCGACCACCGGGGAGCTGTTTTTT. The encoded protein is CASSSLTGGSTTGELFF. Full variable domain (outside the CDR3, taken from reference TRBV7-3 and TRBJ2-2): GAGVSQTPSNKVTEKGKYVELRCDPISGHTALYWYRQSLGQGPEFLIYFQGTGAADDSGLPNDRFFAVRPEGSVSTLKIQRTERGDSAVYLCASSSLTGGSTTGELFFGEGSRLTVL.

The chain joins TRBV9 to TRBJ1-2; D unclear. The CDR3 length is 15 residues. V lost 0 bases and J lost 3, with 12 bases in between. Germline CDR1 SGDLS, CDR2 YYNGEE. CDR3 DNA: TGTGCCAGCAGCGTAGGTCTACTCGGGGACTATGGCTACACCTTC. Residues: CASSVGLLGDYGYTF.

The chain's CDR3 is CASSYLPGQDNYGYTF. The CDR3 coding sequence is TGTGCCAGCAGTTACCTCCCGGGACAGGATAACTATGGCTACACCTTC. The chain employs TRBV6-6 and TRBJ1-2; 8 nucleotides match TRBD1. Germline loops: CDR1 MNHNY, CDR2 SVGAGI (reference sequence). The V gene end was trimmed by 2 bases and the J gene end by 1 base; junction bases not matched to a gene: 6. The CDR3 totals 16 residues.

The chain combines TRBV28 with TRBJ2-3; maybe TRBD2 (5 bases). Germline CDR1 is MDHEN and CDR2 is SYDVKM. The CDR3 runs to 16 residues. V lost 5 bases and J lost 2, with 17 bases in between. In DNA, the CDR3 is TGTGCCAGCAGTCCCCCCCAGCGGCGATACACAGATACGCAGTATTTT. This sequence encodes CASSPPQRRYTDTQYF.

The rearrangement uses TRBV11-2 and TRBJ1-1; unclear D gene. Trimming left V 0 bases short and J 0 bases short, with 8 bases between. Per the germline V gene, CDR1 is SGHAT and CDR2 is FQNNGV. This CDR3 spans 15 amino acids. As DNA, the CDR3 is TGTGCCAGCAGCTTAGATCCGGTCATGAACACTGAAGCTTTCTTT. Protein product: CASSLDPVMNTEAFF. The variable domain in full, with the rest retrieved from reference TRBV11-2 and TRBJ1-1, is EAGVAQSPRYKIIEKRQSVAFWCNPISGHATLYWYQQILGQGPKLLIQFQNNGVVDDSQLPKDRFSAERLKGVDSTLKIQPAKLEDSAVYLCASSLDPVMNTEAFFGQGTRLTVV.

The V call is TRBV6-6, the J call TRBJ2-2; tentatively, D is TRBD1 (5 bases). Germline V lookup: CDR1 MNHNY, CDR2 SVGAGI (reference sequence). The CDR3 extends over 14 amino acids. V was shortened by 8 bases and J by 5 bases, with 15 bases between the two germline ends. CDR3 loop: CASHRQGITGELFF. The DNA for the CDR3 is TGTGCCAGCCATAGGCAGGGAATAACCGGGGAGCTGTTTTTT.

The chain joins TRBV16 to TRBJ2-1; D remains ambiguous. The germline V gene encodes CDR1 KGHSY and CDR2 FQNENV. The CDR3 is made up of 19 amino acids. Deletions cut 4 bases from V and 2 bases from J, with 24 bases between. The CDR3 DNA follows: TGTGCCAGCAGCCCCGACCTTAGCCCAGACCTAGTCCCCTACAATGAGCAGTTCTTC. It yields the protein CASSPDLSPDLVPYNEQFF.

This chain's CDR3 is CASSSQGSGELFF. In nucleotides, the CDR3 is TGTGCCAGCAGCTCTCAGGGTAGCGGGGAGCTGTTTTTT. V usage is TRBV5-5 and J usage is TRBJ2-2; perhaps TRBD1 as D (5 bases). CDR1 SGHKS and CDR2 YYEKEE come from the germline V gene (reference sequence). V was shortened by 3 bases and J by 7 bases, with 10 bases between the two germline ends. CDR3 size: 13 residues.

This clone was counted a single time. V usage is TRBV7-6 and J usage is TRBJ2-7; 7 bases map to TRBD1. The CDR3 consists of 15 residues. The germline CDR1 and CDR2 sequences are SGHVS and FNYEAQ. The V gene end was trimmed by 1 base and the J gene end by 1 base; junction bases not matched to a gene: 4. CDR3 sequence: CASSLGLGQSYEQYF. In DNA form, the CDR3 reads TGTGCCAGCAGCTTAGGGTTGGGACAGTCCTACGAGCAGTACTTC.